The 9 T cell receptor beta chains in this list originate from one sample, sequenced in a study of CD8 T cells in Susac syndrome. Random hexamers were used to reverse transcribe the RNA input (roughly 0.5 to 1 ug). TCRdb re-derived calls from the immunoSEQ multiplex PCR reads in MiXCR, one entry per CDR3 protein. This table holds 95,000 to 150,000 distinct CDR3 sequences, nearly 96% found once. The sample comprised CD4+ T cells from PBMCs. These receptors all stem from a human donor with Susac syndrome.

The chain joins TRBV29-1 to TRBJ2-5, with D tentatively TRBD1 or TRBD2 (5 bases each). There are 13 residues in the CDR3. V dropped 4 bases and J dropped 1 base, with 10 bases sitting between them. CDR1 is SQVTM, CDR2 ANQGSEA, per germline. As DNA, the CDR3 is TGCAGCGTTGTTGAGGGGCCCCAAGAGACCCAGTACTTC. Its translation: CSVVEGPQETQYF.

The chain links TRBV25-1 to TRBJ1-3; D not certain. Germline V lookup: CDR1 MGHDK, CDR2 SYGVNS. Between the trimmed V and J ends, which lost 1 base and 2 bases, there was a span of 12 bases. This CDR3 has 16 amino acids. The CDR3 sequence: CASSEWKSVAGNTIYF. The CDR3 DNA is TGTGCCAGCAGTGAATGGAAGAGCGTTGCTGGAAACACCATATATTTT.

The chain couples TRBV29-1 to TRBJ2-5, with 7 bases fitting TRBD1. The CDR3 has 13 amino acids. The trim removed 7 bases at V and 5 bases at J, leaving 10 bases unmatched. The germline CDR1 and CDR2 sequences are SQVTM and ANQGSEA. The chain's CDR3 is CSAPLRGLETQYF. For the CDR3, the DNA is TGCAGCGCCCCATTGAGGGGGCTTGAGACCCAGTACTTC. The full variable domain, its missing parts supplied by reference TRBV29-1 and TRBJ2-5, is SAVISQKPSRDICQRGTSLTIQCQVDSQVTMMFWYRQQPGQSLTLIATANQGSEATYESGFVIDKFPISRPNLTFSTLTVSNMSPEDSSIYLCSAPLRGLETQYFGPGTRLLVL.

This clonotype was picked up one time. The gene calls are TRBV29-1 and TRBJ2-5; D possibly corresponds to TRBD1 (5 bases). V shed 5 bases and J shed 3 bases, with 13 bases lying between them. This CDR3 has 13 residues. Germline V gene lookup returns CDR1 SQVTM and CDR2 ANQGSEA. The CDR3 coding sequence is TGCAGCGTTCGTAGGGGCCCAGAAGAGACCCAGTACTTC. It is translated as CSVRRGPEETQYF.

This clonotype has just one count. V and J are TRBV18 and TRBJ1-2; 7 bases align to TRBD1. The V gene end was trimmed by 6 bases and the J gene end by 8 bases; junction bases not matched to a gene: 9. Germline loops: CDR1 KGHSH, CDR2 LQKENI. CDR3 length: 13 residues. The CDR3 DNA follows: TGTGCCAGCTCGGGACAGCGTACTGAGGGCTACACCTTC. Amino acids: CASSGQRTEGYTF.

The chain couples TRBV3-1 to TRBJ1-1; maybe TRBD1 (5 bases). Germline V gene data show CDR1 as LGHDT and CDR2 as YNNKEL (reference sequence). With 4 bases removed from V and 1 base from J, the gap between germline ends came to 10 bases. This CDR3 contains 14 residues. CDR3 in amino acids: CASSLRDGNTEAFF. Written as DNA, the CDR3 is TGTGCCAGCAGCCTCCGGGACGGGAACACTGAAGCTTTCTTT.

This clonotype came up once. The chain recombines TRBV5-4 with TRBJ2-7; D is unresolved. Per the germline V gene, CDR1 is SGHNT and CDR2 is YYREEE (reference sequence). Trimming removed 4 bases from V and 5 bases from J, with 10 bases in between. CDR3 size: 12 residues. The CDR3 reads CASSRWANEQYF. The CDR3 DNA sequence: TGTGCCAGCAGCCGATGGGCGAACGAGCAGTACTTC.

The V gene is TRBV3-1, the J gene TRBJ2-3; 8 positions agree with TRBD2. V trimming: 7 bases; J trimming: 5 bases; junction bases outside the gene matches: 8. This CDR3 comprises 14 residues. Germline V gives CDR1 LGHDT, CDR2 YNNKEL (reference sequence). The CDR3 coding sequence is TGTGCCAGCATGCCAAGCGGGAGTCAAGATACGCAGTATTTT. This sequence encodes CASMPSGSQDTQYF.

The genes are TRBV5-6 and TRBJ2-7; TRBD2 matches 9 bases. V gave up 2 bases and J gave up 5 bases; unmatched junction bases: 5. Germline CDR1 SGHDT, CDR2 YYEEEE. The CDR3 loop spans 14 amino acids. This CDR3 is CASSFLAGINEQYF. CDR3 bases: TGTGCCAGCAGCTTCCTAGCGGGAATCAACGAGCAGTACTTC.